A selection of T cell receptor beta chains follows, all from one sample in a study of T-cell memory formation after mild COVID-19. TCRdb processed the 5' RACE reads anew with MiXCR; each CDR3 protein has one entry. The table records 120,000 to 150,000 distinct CDR3 sequences, about a fifth of them present only once. The sample was PBMCs or a T cell subset sorted from them (not recorded which). These receptors were obtained from an adult woman who had mild COVID-19 (a few samples of this study predate the infection). Cell type and time point are not known. CDR3s include the opening cysteine and the closing phenylalanine or tryptophan. D genes are given only for firm matches. The size field is filled for only some rows; it gives once, few, many or a size class.

size: few
V: TRBV6-5
J: TRBJ1-4
D: TRBD1
CDR3: CASSYARDRVRKLFF
DNA: TGTGCCAGCAGTTACGCCCGGGACAGGGTGCGAAAACTGTTTTTT

size: NA
V: TRBV24-1
J: TRBJ2-1
D: TRBD2
CDR3: CATSDASGSGGDEQFF
DNA: TGTGCCACCAGTGATGCTAGCGGGTCCGGCGGCGATGAGCAGTTCTTC

size: NA
V: TRBV12-3/TRBV12-4
J: TRBJ1-2
D: NA
CDR3: CASTAGSFPYGYTF
DNA: TGTGCCAGCACCGCCGGCTCTTTCCCCTATGGCTACACCTTC

size: many
V: TRBV4-3
J: TRBJ1-1
D: NA
CDR3: CASSQVNSGRHRTTEAFF
DNA: TGCGCCAGCAGCCAAGTGAATTCTGGTCGTCACAGAACCACTGAAGCTTTCTTT

size: few
V: TRBV7-9
J: TRBJ2-7
D: NA
CDR3: CASSFPPQTYPYEQYF
DNA: TGTGCCAGCAGCTTTCCCCCCCAGACGTACCCATACGAGCAGTACTTC

size: few
V: TRBV10-3
J: TRBJ2-7
D: TRBD2
CDR3: CAISRGLAGSRNEQYF
DNA: TGTGCCATCAGTAGGGGGCTAGCGGGATCAAGGAACGAGCAGTACTTC

size: once
V: TRBV29-1
J: TRBJ2-5
D: TRBD1
CDR3: CSVRQGAGETQYF
DNA: TGCAGCGTAAGACAGGGCGCCGGAGAGACCCAGTACTTC

size: NA
V: TRBV6-2/TRBV6-3
J: TRBJ1-1
D: NA
CDR3: CASSTRGARYTEDFF
DNA: TGTGCCAGCAGTACCAGGGGTGCGCGTTACACTGAAGATTTCTTT

size: NA
V: TRBV7-8
J: TRBJ1-5
D: NA
CDR3: CASSLGARSNQPQHF
DNA: TGTGCCAGCAGCTTAGGGGCACGGAGCAATCAGCCCCAGCATTTT

size: NA
V: TRBV12-3/TRBV12-4
J: TRBJ2-3
D: TRBD1
CDR3: CASTRGQGSHTQYF
DNA: TGTGCCAGCACTCGCGGACAGGGTTCGCATACGCAGTATTTT

size: few
V: TRBV12-5
J: TRBJ2-3
D: NA
CDR3: CASGLVGTDTQYF
DNA: TGTGCTAGTGGTTTGGTGGGCACAGATACGCAGTATTTT

size: NA
V: TRBV7-6
J: TRBJ2-3
D: NA
CDR3: CASSLAVTPDTQYF
DNA: TGTGCCAGCAGCTTAGCGGTGACCCCAGATACGCAGTATTTT

size: few
V: TRBV2
J: TRBJ2-7
D: TRBD2
CDR3: CASRTTSTGYEQYF
DNA: TGTGCCAGCAGGACGACTAGCACGGGCTACGAGCAGTACTTC

size: NA
V: TRBV5-1
J: TRBJ1-5
D: TRBD1
CDR3: CASRSGTGPDQPQHF
DNA: TGCGCCAGCAGATCCGGGACAGGGCCCGATCAGCCCCAGCATTTT

size: NA
V: TRBV6-5
J: TRBJ2-1
D: TRBD2
CDR3: CASSWAGVLSEQFF
DNA: TGTGCCAGCAGTTGGGCGGGAGTTTTAAGTGAGCAGTTCTTC

size: few
V: TRBV28
J: TRBJ2-7
D: TRBD1
CDR3: CASSFLAGQGYEQYF
DNA: TGTGCCAGCAGTTTCCTCGCCGGACAGGGCTACGAGCAGTACTTC

size: NA
V: TRBV9
J: TRBJ1-1
D: NA
CDR3: CASSVALTGTEAFF
DNA: TGTGCCAGCAGCGTAGCTCTGACGGGCACTGAAGCTTTCTTT

size: NA
V: TRBV11-2
J: TRBJ2-7
D: NA
CDR3: CASSPDSLGEQYF
DNA: TGTGCCAGCAGCCCGGACAGTTTGGGCGAGCAGTACTTC

size: NA
V: TRBV29-1
J: TRBJ2-3
D: NA
CDR3: CSVFEMTGTDTQYF
DNA: TGCAGCGTTTTCGAAATGACAGGCACAGATACGCAGTATTTT

size: NA
V: TRBV6-2/TRBV6-3
J: TRBJ2-2
D: TRBD2
CDR3: CASSYGVSGGISGELFF
DNA: TGTGCCAGCAGTTACGGCGTTTCGGGAGGGATTTCCGGGGAGCTGTTTTTT

size: once
V: TRBV6-5
J: TRBJ1-1
D: TRBD1
CDR3: CASFGGDRVVTEAFF
DNA: TGTGCCAGCTTCGGGGGAGACAGGGTGGTCACTGAAGCTTTCTTT

size: few
V: TRBV20-1
J: TRBJ1-1
D: NA
CDR3: CSARDLRGTEAFF
DNA: TGCAGTGCGAGGGACCTCAGGGGCACTGAAGCTTTCTTT

size: NA
V: TRBV12-3/TRBV12-4
J: TRBJ2-2
D: TRBD1
CDR3: CASSAQGRITGELFF
DNA: TGTGCCAGCAGTGCACAGGGGCGGATCACCGGGGAGCTGTTTTTT

size: NA
V: TRBV12-3/TRBV12-4
J: TRBJ2-3
D: TRBD1
CDR3: CASRKKRTGGPNTQYF
DNA: TGTGCCAGCAGGAAAAAGCGGACAGGGGGACCGAATACGCAGTATTTT

size: once
V: TRBV7-2
J: TRBJ2-1
D: TRBD1
CDR3: CASSLVGQRHEQFF
DNA: TGTGCCAGCAGCTTAGTGGGACAGAGGCATGAGCAGTTCTTC

size: few
V: TRBV24-1
J: TRBJ1-5
D: NA
CDR3: CATASGPSTQPQHF
DNA: TGTGCCACCGCCAGTGGTCCATCCACCCAGCCCCAGCATTTT

size: few
V: TRBV6-5
J: TRBJ1-6
D: NA
CDR3: CASSQGPGRNSPLHF
DNA: TGTGCCAGCAGTCAGGGACCGGGACGAAATTCACCCCTCCACTTT

size: many
V: TRBV7-2
J: TRBJ2-3
D: TRBD1
CDR3: CASRSHRTGADTQYF
DNA: TGTGCCAGCAGATCGCACAGAACAGGGGCAGATACGCAGTATTTT

size: few
V: TRBV10-3
J: TRBJ1-5
D: NA
CDR3: CAIWGGYSNQPQHF
DNA: TGTGCCATCTGGGGGGGCTATAGCAATCAGCCCCAGCATTTT

size: NA
V: TRBV5-1
J: TRBJ2-2
D: TRBD2
CDR3: CASSSVAGVNTGELFF
DNA: TGCGCCAGCAGCTCTGTAGCGGGGGTGAACACCGGGGAGCTGTTTTTT

size: NA
V: TRBV7-2
J: TRBJ2-1
D: TRBD2
CDR3: CASSRRGVAGVGQFF
DNA: TGTGCCAGCAGCCGCCGGGGGGTAGCGGGGGTCGGGCAGTTCTTC

size: NA
V: TRBV7-2
J: TRBJ1-1
D: TRBD1
CDR3: CASSTPNRGTEAFF
DNA: TGTGCCAGCAGCACCCCTAACAGGGGCACTGAAGCTTTCTTT

size: few
V: TRBV7-9
J: TRBJ2-3
D: NA
CDR3: CASTPPGSSTDTQYF
DNA: TGTGCCAGCACCCCACCGGGTAGCAGCACAGATACGCAGTATTTT

size: NA
V: TRBV7-3
J: TRBJ2-6
D: NA
CDR3: CASSAGGAYSGANVLTF
DNA: TGTGCCAGCAGCGCAGGGGGGGCCTATTCTGGGGCCAACGTCCTGACTTTC

size: NA
V: TRBV2
J: TRBJ1-1
D: TRBD1
CDR3: CASSRQGPYEAFF
DNA: TGTGCCAGCAGCAGACAGGGCCCCTATGAAGCTTTCTTT

size: few
V: TRBV12-3/TRBV12-4
J: TRBJ2-3
D: NA
CDR3: CASSSSIYTQYF
DNA: TGTGCCAGCAGTTCTAGCATTTATACGCAGTATTTT

size: once
V: TRBV7-6
J: TRBJ2-1
D: TRBD2
CDR3: CASTDLAGGPYNEQFF
DNA: TGTGCCAGCACCGATTTAGCGGGAGGGCCCTACAATGAGCAGTTCTTC

size: NA
V: TRBV10-3
J: TRBJ2-3
D: TRBD2
CDR3: CAISELAGGQIDTQYF
DNA: TGTGCCATCAGTGAATTAGCGGGGGGGCAAATAGATACGCAGTATTTT

size: NA
V: TRBV7-9
J: TRBJ2-7
D: TRBD1
CDR3: CASSSRAALGQGASYEQYF
DNA: TGTGCCAGCAGCTCCAGGGCGGCCCTAGGACAGGGGGCATCCTACGAGCAGTACTTC

size: NA
V: TRBV2
J: TRBJ1-3
D: NA
CDR3: CASSFGGTGSSGNTIYF
DNA: TGTGCCAGCAGCTTTGGAGGGACGGGAAGCTCTGGAAACACCATATATTTT

size: few
V: TRBV20-1
J: TRBJ2-5
D: NA
CDR3: CSAPTWETQYF
DNA: TGCAGTGCCCCGACGTGGGAGACCCAGTACTTC

size: few
V: TRBV14
J: TRBJ2-3
D: TRBD2
CDR3: CASSPFSGGGSTDTQYF
DNA: TGTGCCAGCAGCCCATTTAGCGGGGGAGGAAGCACAGATACGCAGTATTTT

size: NA
V: TRBV15
J: TRBJ1-2
D: NA
CDR3: CATSRGREDYGYTF
DNA: TGTGCCACCAGCAGAGGCAGGGAAGACTATGGCTACACCTTC

size: NA
V: TRBV20-1
J: TRBJ2-1
D: NA
CDR3: CSARDQVRGAEQFF
DNA: TGCAGTGCTAGAGATCAAGTCAGGGGCGCCGAGCAGTTCTTC

size: NA
V: TRBV7-2
J: TRBJ1-3
D: TRBD1
CDR3: CASRQPGQGNTIYF
DNA: TGTGCCAGCAGACAACCGGGACAGGGAAACACCATATATTTT

size: NA
V: TRBV5-1
J: TRBJ1-2
D: NA
CDR3: CASSLEGQVYGYTF
DNA: TGCGCCAGCAGCTTAGAGGGGCAGGTCTATGGCTACACCTTC

size: few
V: TRBV5-1
J: TRBJ1-1
D: NA
CDR3: CASSLVTGNTEAFF
DNA: TGCGCCAGCAGCTTGGTCACAGGTAACACTGAAGCTTTCTTT

size: NA
V: TRBV18
J: TRBJ2-1
D: TRBD2
CDR3: CASSQLAGADNEQFF
DNA: TGTGCCAGCTCACAACTAGCGGGGGCGGACAATGAGCAGTTCTTC

size: NA
V: TRBV5-1
J: TRBJ1-4
D: NA
CDR3: CASSVGREVGEKLFF
DNA: TGCGCCAGCAGCGTCGGAAGGGAGGTTGGCGAAAAACTGTTTTTT